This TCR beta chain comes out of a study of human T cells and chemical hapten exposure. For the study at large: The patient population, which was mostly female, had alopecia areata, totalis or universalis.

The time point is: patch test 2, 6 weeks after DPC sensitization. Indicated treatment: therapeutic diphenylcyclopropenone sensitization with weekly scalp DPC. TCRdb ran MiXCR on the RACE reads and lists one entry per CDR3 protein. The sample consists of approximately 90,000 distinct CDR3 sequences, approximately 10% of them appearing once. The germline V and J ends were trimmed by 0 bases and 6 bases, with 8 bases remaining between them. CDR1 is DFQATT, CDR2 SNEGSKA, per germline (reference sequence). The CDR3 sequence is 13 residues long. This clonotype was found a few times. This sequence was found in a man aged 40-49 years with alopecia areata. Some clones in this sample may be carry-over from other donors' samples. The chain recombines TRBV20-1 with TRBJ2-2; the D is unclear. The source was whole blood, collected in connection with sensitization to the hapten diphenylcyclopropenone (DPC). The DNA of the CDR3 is TGCAGTGCTAGAGATTCATGGGCCGGGGAGCTGTTTTTT. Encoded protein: CSARDSWAGELFF.